What follows are 19 T cell receptor beta chains derived from one specimen sequenced in a study of T cell repertoires in cytomegalovirus infection. TCRdb fed the reads into MiXCR, producing one record per CDR3 protein. This table has around 530,000 distinct CDR3 sequences, 26% appearing once. The sequenced sample consisted of PBMCs. The receptors were sampled from a human donor in good health (CMV status not recorded). Some clones in this sample may be carry-over from other donors' samples.

This sequence joins TRBV11-2 and TRBJ2-1, with TRBD1 matching over 7 bases. The V gene's germline CDR1 is SGHAT and CDR2 FQNNGV. The CDR3 has 15 residues. V dropped 6 bases and J dropped 4; count of bases not matched to a gene: 9. CDR3 residues: CASRSPGTAYNEQFF. CDR3 DNA sequence: TGTGCCAGCAGATCACCCGGGACAGCGTACAATGAGCAGTTCTTC. The full variable domain, rest sourced from reference TRBV11-2 and TRBJ2-1, is EAGVAQSPRYKIIEKRQSVAFWCNPISGHATLYWYQQILGQGPKLLIQFQNNGVVDDSQLPKDRFSAERLKGVDSTLKIQPAKLEDSAVYLCASRSPGTAYNEQFFGPGTRLTVL.

The genes are TRBV20-1 and TRBJ1-4, with D uncertain. The ends were cut back, 5 bases at V and 5 bases at J, with 12 bases in the middle. CDR3 length equals 13 residues. Looked up from germline, CDR1 is DFQATT and CDR2 is SNEGSKA (reference sequence). CDR3 DNA: TGCAGTGCTCGAGCATTCCCCAATGAAAAACTGTTTTTT. This encodes CSARAFPNEKLFF.

V gene TRBV5-5 combines with J gene TRBJ2-7; D gene unclear. V lost 2 bases, J lost 2 bases, and 11 bases lay in between. Germline lookup yields CDR1 SGHKS and CDR2 YYEKEE (reference sequence). CDR3 length equals 14 residues. CDR3 coding DNA: TGTGCCAGCAGCTTCATTCACAAAACCTACGAGCAGTACGTC. Translated: CASSFIHKTYEQYV.

This clonotype was recorded many times. This rearrangement joins TRBV12-5 to TRBJ1-1; no reliable D call. Looked up from germline, CDR1 is LGHNT and CDR2 is FRNRAP. Trimming shortened V by 8 bases and J by 8 bases, and 15 bases separated the two germline ends. The CDR3 consists of 12 residues. The CDR3 protein is CASLGASREAFF. CDR3 in DNA: TGTGCTAGTCTGGGCGCGAGTAGAGAAGCTTTCTTT.

This sequence joins TRBV5-4 and TRBJ2-2, with 8 bases identical to TRBD2. V lost 4 bases to trimming and J lost 7 bases; unmatched junction nucleotides: 9. This CDR3 is built from 15 residues. Germline values: CDR1 SGHNT, CDR2 YYREEE (reference sequence). CDR3 protein: CASSSGGREIGELFF. CDR3 nucleotides: TGTGCCAGCAGCAGCGGGGGTCGGGAGATCGGGGAGCTGTTTTTT. Based on the CDR3 plus reference TRBV5-4 and TRBJ2-2, the full variable domain is ETGVTQSPTHLIKTRGQQVTLRCSSQSGHNTVSWYQQALGQGPQFIFQYYREEENGRGNFPPRFSGLQFPNYSSELNVNALELDDSALYLCASSSGGREIGELFFGEGSRLTVL.

V usage is TRBV4-3 and J usage is TRBJ2-4; 11 nucleotides line up with TRBD2. Germline assignment: CDR1 LGHNA and CDR2 YSLEER. The CDR3 has 16 residues. The ends lost 4 bases at V and 8 bases at J; junction bases unmatched: 10. The CDR3 loop reads CASSPPGTSGGDIQYF. DNA of the CDR3: TGCGCCAGCAGCCCCCCGGGAACTAGCGGGGGTGACATTCAGTACTTC.

The table lists this clonotype with a count of one. This chain links TRBV28 with TRBJ1-1; the D gene is possibly TRBD1 (6 bases). This CDR3 contains 16 residues. V was clipped by 4 bases and J by 0 bases, with 15 bases between them. Germline CDR1 and CDR2: MDHEN and SYDVKM. CDR3 bases: TGTGCCAGCAGTTCCCCCGGGGGGCGCTTGAACACTGAAGCTTTCTTT. Its translation is CASSSPGGRLNTEAFF.

The rearrangement uses TRBV6-1 and TRBJ2-7; 8 bases are shared with TRBD2. This CDR3 is 12 amino acids long. The germline gives CDR1 MNHNS, CDR2 SASEGT. The J segment lost 6 bases and the V segment lost 6 bases, leaving 4 bases of the junction unmatched. The CDR3 here is CASRAGAGEQYV. As DNA, the CDR3 is TGTGCCAGCAGAGCGGGAGCAGGCGAGCAGTACGTC.

CDR3 sequence (DNA): TGTGCCAGCAGTCCCACCTCCAGACTAGCGGGATCCTACAATGAGCAGTTCTTC. Translating gives CASSPTSRLAGSYNEQFF. The chain has TRBV6-6 and TRBJ2-1; 11 bases are shared with TRBD2. The CDR3 length is 18 residues. Trimming removed 5 bases from V and 1 base from J; junction bases left unmatched: 10. CDR1 is MNHNY, CDR2 SVGAGI, per germline (reference sequence).

The chain couples TRBV30 to TRBJ1-6; unclear D gene. The germline V and J ends were trimmed by 5 bases and 12 bases, with 20 bases remaining between them. Germline V gene data show CDR1 as GTSNPN and CDR2 as SVGIG (reference sequence). This CDR3 comprises 14 residues. This CDR3 is CAWGGHMVGGPLHF. Written as DNA, the CDR3 is TGTGCCTGGGGAGGTCACATGGTAGGCGGACCCCTCCACTTT.

This clonotype was observed a single time. Here the CDR3 reads CASSSTGTSGNEQFF. For the CDR3, the DNA is TGTGCCAGCTCATCAACCGGGACTAGCGGGAATGAGCAGTTCTTC. The chain has TRBV18 and TRBJ2-1; 12 positions agree with TRBD2. V lost 5 bases, J lost 7 bases, and 6 bases stayed unmatched. Germline CDR1 reads KGHSH; CDR2 reads LQKENI. The CDR3 length is 15 residues.

The chain couples TRBV7-9 to TRBJ1-2; D may be TRBD1 (5 bases). V lost 2 bases to trimming and J lost 3 bases, with 10 bases between them. Germline CDR1 SEHNR, CDR2 FQNEAQ (reference sequence). The CDR3 runs 14 residues. The CDR3, as DNA: TGTGCCAGCAGCTTAAACGGGGCCGACTATGGCTACACCTTC. This encodes CASSLNGADYGYTF. Complete variable domain (other parts from reference TRBV7-9 and TRBJ1-2): DTGVSQNPRHKITKRGQNVTFRCDPISEHNRLYWYRQTLGQGPEFLTYFQNEAQLEKSRLLSDRFSAERPKGSFSTLEIQRTEQGDSAMYLCASSLNGADYGYTFGSGTRLTVV.

The sample holds a few counts of this clonotype. The CDR3 here is CASSLGTGRTEAFF. The DNA of the CDR3 is TGTGCCAGCAGTTTAGGGACAGGGCGGACTGAAGCTTTCTTT. The J gene is TRBJ1-1, the V gene TRBV6-1; 9 bases map to TRBD1. The length of the CDR3 is 14 residues. CDR1 is MNHNS, CDR2 SASEGT, per germline. With V trimmed by 5 bases and J by 5 bases, 6 bases remained unmatched.

Ten or more counts support this clonotype. The chain has TRBV7-8 and TRBJ2-5; D may be TRBD2 (7 bases). Between the trimmed V and J ends, which lost 4 bases and 4 bases, there was a span of 19 bases. The V gene's germline CDR1 is SGHVS and CDR2 FQNEAQ. This CDR3 comprises 16 residues. The CDR3 reads CASSSRGAGAGETQYF. Written as DNA, the CDR3 is TGTGCCAGCAGCTCCCGGGGGGCGGGGGCCGGAGAGACCCAGTACTTC.

The chain is built from TRBV7-9 and TRBJ1-3; D unresolved. The CDR3 spans 15 residues. The germline gives CDR1 SEHNR, CDR2 FQNEAQ (reference sequence). V lost 0 bases, J lost 4 bases, and 10 bases lay in between. CDR3 amino acids: CASSLATPSGNTIYF. For the CDR3, the DNA is TGTGCCAGCAGCTTAGCGACGCCGAGCGGAAACACCATATATTTT.

This clonotype was observed many times. The chain couples TRBV7-6 to TRBJ2-3; D ambiguous. V lost 8 bases to trimming and J lost 3 bases, with 9 bases between them. The CDR3 has 12 amino acids. Germline lookup yields CDR1 SGHVS and CDR2 FNYEAQ. The CDR3 region has the DNA TGTGCCAGCCGCGACCGGACAGATACGCAGTATTTT. Translating gives CASRDRTDTQYF.

In DNA form, the CDR3 reads TGTGCCAGCAGCTTATTGACTAGCGGGATCACAGATACGCAGTATTTT. Its protein product is CASSLLTSGITDTQYF. The chain uses TRBV7-9 and TRBJ2-3, with 11 bases identical to TRBD2. Germline trimming cut 2 bases from V and 2 bases from J; bases unmatched to any gene: 3. Germline CDR1 is SEHNR and CDR2 is FQNEAQ (reference sequence). This CDR3 comprises 16 residues.

Ten or more counts support this clonotype. The chain combines TRBV28 with TRBJ1-2; D is perhaps TRBD1 (5 bases). Germline V gene data show CDR1 as MDHEN and CDR2 as SYDVKM. V was clipped by 4 bases and J by 5 bases, with 8 bases between them. The CDR3 length is 12 residues. The CDR3 here is CASSSGGYGYTF. DNA of the CDR3: TGTGCCAGCAGTTCGGGGGGTTATGGCTACACCTTC.

The chain combines TRBV6-2 or TRBV6-3 with TRBJ2-4, with 11 bases that match TRBD2. This CDR3 has 17 amino acids. V lost 2 bases to trimming and J lost 8 bases; unmatched junction nucleotides: 11. Germline V lookup: CDR1 MNHEY, CDR2 SVGEGT. This CDR3 is CASSYLSGRAKEDIQYF. The CDR3 region has the DNA TGTGCCAGCAGTTACCTTAGCGGGAGGGCCAAGGAGGACATTCAGTACTTC.